Listed here are 24 T cell receptor beta chains from one sample, sequenced in a study of memory CD4+ T cells and cytomegalovirus serostatus. Sequenced by immunoSEQ multiplex PCR; TCRdb stores in-frame clones only, minus some. The repertoire holds approximately 52,000 clones, just under 80% seen once, with roughly 0.8% in the top ten. Single viable CD3+CD4+CD8-CD45RO+ cells were sorted as the memory CD4+ T cells. The sample comprised memory CD4+ T cells from blood. All receptors derive from an adult in good health and CMV-seronegative.

The table lists this clone with a few counts. The rearrangement joins TRBV5-4 to TRBJ2-7; TRBD1 is a possible D gene (6 bases). This CDR3 comprises 14 residues. V gave up 3 bases and J gave up 9 bases, with 19 bases separating them. Germline V lookup: CDR1 SGHNT, CDR2 YYREEE (reference sequence). The CDR3 region has the DNA TGTGCCAGCAGCTCTTCAGGACAGCCAAGCGGGCAGTACTTC. This codes for CASSSSGQPSGQYF.

The chain couples TRBV2 to TRBJ2-7; 8 nucleotides match TRBD1. The germline CDR1 and CDR2 sequences are SNHLY and FYNNEI. The CDR3 spans 15 residues. Losses at the gene ends were 3 bases for V and 5 bases for J; bases not matched to a gene: 9. CDR3 nucleotide sequence: TGTGCCAGCAGTGACTTGAGACAGGGGACGAACGAGCAGTACTTC. Its translation is CASSDLRQGTNEQYF.

CDR3: CASSQDQTTEAFF. In DNA, the CDR3 is TGCGCCAGCAGCCAAGACCAGACCACTGAAGCTTTCTTT. The gene calls are TRBV4-3 and TRBJ1-1; D remains unclear. The CDR3 has 13 residues. V lost 0 bases to trimming and J lost 4 bases, with 6 bases between them. Germline CDR1 LGHNA, CDR2 YSLEER.

This clone rates as medium-sized. The rearrangement links TRBV29-1 to TRBJ1-1; D may be TRBD1 (5 bases). This CDR3 comprises 13 residues. Per germline, CDR1 SQVTM and CDR2 ANQGSEA. The V and J ends lost 6 bases and 4 bases respectively, with 15 bases between them. CDR3 sequence: CSVQQASGTEAFF. The CDR3 DNA reads TGCAGCGTACAACAGGCCTCGGGCACTGAAGCTTTCTTT.

The chain uses TRBV19 and TRBJ1-1; D remains ambiguous. CDR3 length equals 18 residues. Germline V gene sequence: CDR1 LNHDA, CDR2 SQIVND (reference sequence). Between the trimmed V and J ends, which lost 0 bases and 1 base, there was a span of 18 bases. This CDR3 is CASSIDGLRGFGNTEAFF. The DNA for the CDR3 is TGTGCCAGTAGTATAGATGGGCTGCGGGGATTCGGGAACACTGAAGCTTTCTTT.

The V call is TRBV28, the J call TRBJ1-6, with D uncertain. V lost 10 bases and J lost 7, with 11 bases in between. CDR3 length: 12 amino acids. Germline CDR1 reads MDHEN; CDR2 reads SYDVKM. DNA for the CDR3: TGTGCCAACAGAGGACCCAATTCACCCCTCCACTTT. This sequence encodes CANRGPNSPLHF. The full variable domain, its missing parts supplied by reference TRBV28 and TRBJ1-6, is DVKVTQSSRYLVKRTGEKVFLECVQDMDHENMFWYRQDPGLGLRLIYFSYDVKMKEKGDIPEGYSVSREKKERFSLILESASTNQTSMYLCANRGPNSPLHFGNGTRLTVT.

This chain joins TRBV2 and TRBJ1-2; 7 nucleotides match TRBD1. The CDR3 runs 14 residues. In germline, CDR1 is SNHLY, CDR2 FYNNEI. J gave up 4 bases and V 4 bases, and 6 bases lay outside the gene matches. DNA of the CDR3: TGTGCCAGCAGTGCAGGGGGGGATTCCTATGGCTACACCTTC. It specifies CASSAGGDSYGYTF. The full variable domain, its missing parts supplied by reference TRBV2 and TRBJ1-2, is EPEVTQTPSHQVTQMGQEVILRCVPISNHLYFYWYRQILGQKVEFLVSFYNNEISEKSEIFDDQFSVERPDGSNFTLKIRSTKLEDSAMYFCASSAGGDSYGYTFGSGTRLTVV.

This clone was detected only a few times. The chain has TRBV5-6 and TRBJ2-5; 8 nucleotides align to TRBD2. The CDR3 extends over 16 amino acids. The ends lost 3 bases at V and 0 bases at J; junction bases unmatched: 7. Germline assignment: CDR1 SGHDT and CDR2 YYEEEE. This CDR3 is CASSYGTGGYQETQYF. CDR3 nucleotide sequence: TGTGCCAGCAGCTACGGGACGGGAGGGTACCAAGAGACCCAGTACTTC.

J is TRBJ2-2 and V is TRBV11-2; D call uncertain. This CDR3 has 16 amino acids. V lost 1 base and J lost 1, with 10 bases in between. Germline V gene lookup returns CDR1 SGHAT and CDR2 FQNNGV. The CDR3, as DNA: TGTGCCAGCAGCTTAGTACGATCCGTGAACACCGGGGAGCTGTTTTTT. Translation gives CASSLVRSVNTGELFF. Based on the CDR3 plus reference TRBV11-2 and TRBJ2-2, the full variable domain is EAGVAQSPRYKIIEKRQSVAFWCNPISGHATLYWYQQILGQGPKLLIQFQNNGVVDDSQLPKDRFSAERLKGVDSTLKIQPAKLEDSAVYLCASSLVRSVNTGELFFGEGSRLTVL.

The rearrangement joins TRBV5-4 to TRBJ1-2; D remains ambiguous. The CDR3 extends over 13 amino acids. CDR1 is SGHNT, CDR2 YYREEE, per germline (reference sequence). Trimming removed 3 bases from V and 8 bases from J, with 14 bases in between. The CDR3 DNA reads as TGTGCCAGCAGCTCGTCTGGGGATGGAGGCTACACCTTC. Protein product: CASSSSGDGGYTF.

The chain couples TRBV11-3 to TRBJ1-2; no clear D. V lost 4 bases and J 4 bases, leaving 16 bases between the germline ends. The CDR3 contains 15 residues. The germline V gene encodes CDR1 SGHNT and CDR2 YENEEA. Here the CDR3 DNA reads TGTGCCAGCAGCTCGCGAACGGGTCTCTCCTATGGCTACACCTTC. Amino acid sequence: CASSSRTGLSYGYTF.

At least ten counts were recorded for this clone. The gene calls are TRBV6-1 and TRBJ2-2, with no clear D. The germline gives CDR1 MNHNS, CDR2 SASEGT. The ends were cut back, 2 bases at V and 0 bases at J, with 7 bases in the middle. The CDR3 sequence is 15 residues long. CDR3 nucleotides: TGTGCCAGCAGTGAACATCACCCGAACACCGGGGAGCTGTTTTTT. It is translated as CASSEHHPNTGELFF.

The genes are TRBV11-3 and TRBJ2-2; 13 positions match TRBD2. This CDR3 spans 15 amino acids. CDR1 is SGHNT, CDR2 YENEEA, per germline. Trimming took 4 bases from V and 6 from J; bases not matched to a gene: 2. The DNA for the CDR3 is TGTGCCAGCAGCTCCGGACTAGCGGGGGCCGGGGAGCTGTTTTTT. Translated, it gives CASSSGLAGAGELFF.

This clone appeared once. The chain recombines TRBV2 with TRBJ2-2; TRBD1 might be the D (5 bases). CDR1 is SNHLY, CDR2 FYNNEI, per germline. This CDR3 region has 14 residues. Between the trimmed V and J ends, which lost 3 bases and 5 bases, there was a span of 10 bases. CDR3 loop: CASSDPRQTGELFF. CDR3 nucleotides: TGTGCCAGCAGTGATCCCAGACAGACCGGGGAGCTGTTTTTT.

J is TRBJ2-4 and V is TRBV4-1, with 7 bases fitting TRBD1. Germline loops: CDR1 MGHRA, CDR2 YSYEKL. The CDR3 contains 18 residues. V gave up 1 base and J gave up 6 bases; unmatched junction bases: 15. CDR3 protein: CASSQGGDRTPLRNIQYF. CDR3 DNA sequence: TGCGCCAGCAGCCAAGGAGGGGACAGAACCCCTCTTAGAAACATTCAGTACTTC.

The rearrangement links TRBV11-2 to TRBJ2-7; tentatively, D is TRBD1 (6 bases). Germline V gene lookup returns CDR1 SGHAT and CDR2 FQNNGV. The CDR3 is 16 residues long. V was cut by 5 bases and J by 3 bases, with 20 bases left in between. The chain's CDR3 is CASSRDSGHWSYEQYF. Written as DNA, the CDR3 is TGTGCCAGCAGCCGCGACTCGGGACACTGGAGCTACGAGCAGTACTTC. Variable domain in full (rest from reference TRBV11-2 and TRBJ2-7): EAGVAQSPRYKIIEKRQSVAFWCNPISGHATLYWYQQILGQGPKLLIQFQNNGVVDDSQLPKDRFSAERLKGVDSTLKIQPAKLEDSAVYLCASSRDSGHWSYEQYFGPGTRLTVT.

This clone was detected only once. The chain couples TRBV9 to TRBJ2-3; D remains unclear. Trimming removed 4 bases at V and 2 bases at J, with 11 bases between. The length of the CDR3 is 14 residues. In germline, CDR1 is SGDLS, CDR2 YYNGEE. CDR3 sequence (DNA): TGTGCCAGCAGCCTAGGGCAGTACACAGATACGCAGTATTTT. Translated: CASSLGQYTDTQYF.

V and J are TRBV7-9 and TRBJ1-1, with 7 positions matching TRBD1. Trimming cost V 5 bases and J 7 bases; bases outside gene matches: 7. Germline loops: CDR1 SEHNR, CDR2 FQNEAQ (reference sequence). The CDR3 totals 13 residues. The CDR3 nucleotides read TGTGCCAGCAGCCGACAGGGTAGAAGTGAAGCTTTCTTT. This codes for CASSRQGRSEAFF.

This clone was counted a single time. The rearrangement joins TRBV7-2 to TRBJ1-6, with D possibly matching TRBD1 (5 bases). V was trimmed by 2 bases and J by 10 bases, leaving 9 bases between them. CDR1 is SGHTA and CDR2 is FQGNSA in the germline V gene. CDR3 size: 13 residues. The CDR3 loop is CASSLIDRSPLHF. CDR3 bases: TGTGCCAGCAGCTTAATCGACAGATCACCCCTCCACTTT.

This chain's CDR3 is CASNAPGQAYEQYF. CDR3 DNA sequence: TGTGCTAGTAATGCCCCGGGACAGGCCTACGAGCAGTACTTC. The chain employs TRBV12-5 and TRBJ2-7, with 8 bases identical to TRBD1. The V segment lost 8 bases and the J segment 2 bases; nucleotides outside the gene matches: 8. The CDR3 runs 14 residues. The germline gives CDR1 LGHNT, CDR2 FRNRAP.

This clone came up once. V gene TRBV7-2 combines with J gene TRBJ1-4, with D tentatively TRBD1 (6 bases). This CDR3 is built from 14 residues. Trimming pared 2 bases from V and 5 bases from J, leaving 9 bases between. CDR1 is SGHTA, CDR2 FQGNSA, per germline. CDR3 DNA sequence: TGTGCCAGCAGCTTATGGGGGCCCAATGAAAAACTGTTTTTT. Its translation is CASSLWGPNEKLFF.

This clone has a handful of counts. The chain recombines TRBV5-6 with TRBJ2-7; 9 bases align to TRBD2. The V gene's germline CDR1 is SGHDT and CDR2 YYEEEE. The CDR3 contains 15 residues. V lost 1 base, J lost 3 bases, and 5 bases stayed unmatched. The CDR3 spells CASSLWLAGNYEQYF. DNA of the CDR3: TGTGCCAGCAGCTTGTGGCTAGCGGGAAACTACGAGCAGTACTTC.

This chain links TRBV30 with TRBJ1-5; tentative D call: TRBD1 (5 bases). The CDR3 totals 15 residues. Germline CDR1 is GTSNPN and CDR2 is SVGIG (reference sequence). The V end was cut by 0 bases, the J end by 3 bases, with 12 bases between. The chain's CDR3 is CAWSVGPGHNQPQHF. CDR3 sequence (DNA): TGTGCCTGGAGTGTCGGGCCAGGGCACAATCAGCCCCAGCATTTT.

The chain employs TRBV7-2 and TRBJ2-6, with a possible D match to TRBD1 (5 bases). The length of the CDR3 is 14 residues. Trimming removed 5 bases from V and 3 bases from J, with 8 bases in between. From germline, CDR1 is SGHTA and CDR2 FQGNSA. In DNA form, the CDR3 reads TGTGCCAGCAGCCCCAGGGTTGGGGCCAACGTCCTGACTTTC. Protein sequence: CASSPRVGANVLTF.